A selection of T cell receptor beta chains follows, all from one sample in a study of blood T cells in healthy people across ages. TCRdb fed the 5' RACE reads into MiXCR, producing one record per CDR3 protein. The sample lists around 1,500,000 distinct CDR3 sequences, 28% occurring once. The sample was blood. The source is a woman in her thirties in good health. CDR3s include the opening cysteine and the closing phenylalanine or tryptophan. Clone size, where shown, is once, few, many, or a class for clones that have expanded.

clone size: NA; V gene: TRBV20-1; CDR3 protein: CSAPLAGDWFF
clone size: few; V gene: TRBV9; CDR3 protein: CASSPGERERNEQFF
clone size: NA; V gene: TRBV29-1; CDR3 protein: CSAPLRWQGIYYGYTF
clone size: NA; V gene: TRBV20-1; CDR3 protein: CSARDVGDVGGYTF
clone size: many; V gene: TRBV7-2; CDR3 protein: CASSLRPGLSYNEQFF
clone size: few; V gene: TRBV9; CDR3 protein: CASSPLGTGVDEQYF
clone size: NA; V gene: TRBV5-1; CDR3 protein: CASSLTSGVRNEQYF
clone size: NA; V gene: TRBV12-3/TRBV12-4; CDR3 protein: CASSLAGFYYGYTF
clone size: NA; V gene: TRBV5-1; CDR3 protein: CASSSSRDRALSGAFF
clone size: few; V gene: TRBV19; CDR3 protein: CASSILGVDQSEQFF
clone size: few; V gene: TRBV12-3/TRBV12-4; CDR3 protein: CASSRTRGWNGYTF
clone size: NA; V gene: TRBV27; CDR3 protein: CASSITWPSYNEQFF
clone size: few; V gene: TRBV6-5; CDR3 protein: CASSRRWGGQPQHF
clone size: many; V gene: TRBV5-1; CDR3 protein: CASSLVTGDDEQYF
clone size: NA; V gene: TRBV4-1; CDR3 protein: CASKGQGLSQETRYF
clone size: NA; V gene: TRBV6-1; CDR3 protein: CATSTIGPVPNEKLFF
clone size: NA; V gene: TRBV12-5; CDR3 protein: CASGLDRGTEAFF
clone size: NA; V gene: TRBV7-2; CDR3 protein: CASSPRTPPNEQFF
clone size: few; V gene: TRBV6-2/TRBV6-3; CDR3 protein: CASSYPTSSGGPYNEQFF
clone size: NA; V gene: TRBV2; CDR3 protein: CASSEAFPEQYF
clone size: many; V gene: TRBV29-1; CDR3 protein: CSVEDLRGANVLTF
clone size: NA; V gene: TRBV3-1; CDR3 protein: CASSPVRKDEQYF
clone size: NA; V gene: TRBV10-2; CDR3 protein: CASRTTGLGETQYF
clone size: NA; V gene: TRBV30; CDR3 protein: CAWDRLAGLSEQYF
clone size: few; V gene: TRBV7-9; CDR3 protein: CASSLGGPPGEQFF
clone size: few; V gene: TRBV6-1; CDR3 protein: CASSGQGLNQPQHF
clone size: NA; V gene: TRBV29-1; CDR3 protein: CSGGTDYEQFF
clone size: NA; V gene: TRBV12-3/TRBV12-4; CDR3 protein: CASSSALGYASTDTQYF
clone size: NA; V gene: TRBV12-3/TRBV12-4; CDR3 protein: CASGSRRLYTGELFF
clone size: few; V gene: TRBV12-3/TRBV12-4; CDR3 protein: CASSPTSEARFPQFF
clone size: few; V gene: TRBV12-5; CDR3 protein: CASGLGHGYSYEQYF
clone size: many; V gene: TRBV14; CDR3 protein: CASSHEGYYRYTF
clone size: few; V gene: TRBV1; CDR3 protein: CTTKRGVNYGYTF
clone size: NA; V gene: TRBV6-2/TRBV6-3; CDR3 protein: CASGNRRQGRQTQYF
clone size: few; V gene: TRBV12-3/TRBV12-4; CDR3 protein: CASSFRLLGYTF
clone size: NA; V gene: TRBV19; CDR3 protein: CASSIHLGSEQYF
clone size: few; V gene: TRBV9; CDR3 protein: CASSVSGGPPDTQYF
clone size: many; V gene: TRBV20-1; CDR3 protein: CSARVGTSSTDTQYF
clone size: NA; V gene: TRBV5-1; CDR3 protein: CASSLGTGINVLTF
clone size: NA; V gene: TRBV24-1; CDR3 protein: CATSDLGQSYNEGQFF
clone size: NA; V gene: TRBV10-2; CDR3 protein: CATAGTSDYNEQFF
clone size: NA; V gene: TRBV5-1; CDR3 protein: CASSFFSGNSPLHF
clone size: many; V gene: TRBV24-1; CDR3 protein: CATSDSRGPSSYNEQFF
clone size: NA; V gene: TRBV28; CDR3 protein: CASSFLRDYGYTF
clone size: few; V gene: TRBV7-9; CDR3 protein: CASSRANNEQYF
clone size: many; V gene: TRBV6-5; CDR3 protein: CASIAHGSYNEQFF
clone size: few; V gene: TRBV6-1; CDR3 protein: CASTKGSHNYGYTF
clone size: NA; V gene: TRBV5-1; CDR3 protein: CASSLLPGQNQPQHF
clone size: few; V gene: TRBV5-1; CDR3 protein: CASSSKQGAGSYGYTF
clone size: NA; V gene: TRBV12-5; CDR3 protein: CASSRDRYNEQYF
clone size: NA; V gene: TRBV6-1; CDR3 protein: CASSPLSGGAPTNEQFF
clone size: many; V gene: TRBV6-5; CDR3 protein: CASSYSRQGFYEQYF
clone size: NA; V gene: TRBV24-1; CDR3 protein: CATSASGCYEQYF
clone size: once; V gene: TRBV3-1; CDR3 protein: CASSQGPGVRENHEQYF
clone size: NA; V gene: TRBV28; CDR3 protein: CASSNGGPFYNEQFF
clone size: NA; V gene: TRBV7-9; CDR3 protein: CVSSSGRSSYNSPLHF